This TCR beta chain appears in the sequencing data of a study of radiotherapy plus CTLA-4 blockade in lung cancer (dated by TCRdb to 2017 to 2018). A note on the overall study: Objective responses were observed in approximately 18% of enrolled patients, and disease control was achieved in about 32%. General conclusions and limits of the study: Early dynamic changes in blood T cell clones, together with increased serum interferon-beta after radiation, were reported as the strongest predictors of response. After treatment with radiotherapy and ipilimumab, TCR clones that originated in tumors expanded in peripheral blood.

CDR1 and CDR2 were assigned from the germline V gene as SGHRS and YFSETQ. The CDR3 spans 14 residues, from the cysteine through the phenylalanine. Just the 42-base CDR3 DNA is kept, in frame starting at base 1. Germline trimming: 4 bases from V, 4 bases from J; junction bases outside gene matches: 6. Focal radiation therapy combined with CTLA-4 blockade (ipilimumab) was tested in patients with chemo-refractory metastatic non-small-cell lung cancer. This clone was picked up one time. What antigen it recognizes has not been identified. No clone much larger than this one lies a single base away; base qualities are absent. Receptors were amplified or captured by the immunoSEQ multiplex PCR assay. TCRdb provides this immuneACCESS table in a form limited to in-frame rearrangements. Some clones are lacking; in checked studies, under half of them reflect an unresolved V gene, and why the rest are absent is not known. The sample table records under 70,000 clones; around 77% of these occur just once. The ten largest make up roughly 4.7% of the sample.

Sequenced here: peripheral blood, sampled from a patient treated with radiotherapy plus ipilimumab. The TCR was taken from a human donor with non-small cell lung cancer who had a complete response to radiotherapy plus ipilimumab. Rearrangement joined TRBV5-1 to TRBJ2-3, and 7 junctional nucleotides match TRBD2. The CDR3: CASSPLAESDTQYF. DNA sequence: TGCGCCAGCAGCCCGCTAGCGGAATCAGATACGCAGTATTTT.